A selection of T cell receptor beta chains follows, all from one sample in a study of blood T cell repertoires in COVID-19. Here immunoSEQ multiplex PCR was the method, and the copy in TCRdb shows in-frame clones only, minus some. In the table there are 13,000 to 15,000 clones, around 84% of which are singletons. Sequenced input: peripheral blood. Every receptor here comes from a man over 45 with active COVID-19. Both conserved end residues are part of each CDR3. D genes are given only for firm matches. Size is omitted from some rows. Given values are once, few, many or a class for expanded clones.

NA,TRBV5-6,TRBJ1-1,NA,TGTGCCAGCAGCCCAGCGTCTGGCACTGAAGCTTTCTTT,CASSPASGTEAFF
NA,TRBV27,TRBJ2-2,NA,TGTGCCAGCAGTTTATATCAGAACACCGGGGAGCTGTTTTTT,CASSLYQNTGELFF
NA,TRBV14,TRBJ2-3,once,TGTGCCAGCAGCCAAGAGAGTTACACAGATACGCAGTATTTT,CASSQESYTDTQYF
NA,TRBV4-1,TRBJ2-6,few,TGCGCCAGCAGCTCAAGGACTACTGGGGCCAACGTCCTGACTTTC,CASSSRTTGANVLTF
NA,TRBV19,TRBJ2-5,NA,TGTGCCAGTAGTATTCGGTTCCAAGAGACCCAGTACTTC,CASSIRFQETQYF
NA,TRBV4-1,TRBJ1-1,NA,TGCGCCAGCAGCCAAACGGACTCGGCCGCTGAAGCTTTCTTT,CASSQTDSAAEAFF
TRBD1,TRBV5-6,TRBJ1-1,NA,TGTGCCAGCAAAACCACAGGGGCCAGGAACACTGAAGCTTTCTTT,CASKTTGARNTEAFF
NA,TRBV3-1/TRBV3-2,TRBJ1-2,medium-sized,TGTGCCAGCAGCCAAGATCTTCGGGGGGGTCTTCGCTATGGCTACACCTTC,CASSQDLRGGLRYGYTF
NA,TRBV20-1,TRBJ2-2,NA,TGCAGTGCTAGTTCAGCGAACACCGGGGAGCTGTTTTTT,CSASSANTGELFF
NA,TRBV19,TRBJ2-6,few,TGTGCCAGTAGTGGGCAGGGCTTCTCCTCTGGGGCCAACGTCCTGACTTTC,CASSGQGFSSGANVLTF
NA,TRBV9,TRBJ1-1,NA,TGTGCCAGCAGCGTACCGGGTGGAACTGAAGCTTTCTTT,CASSVPGGTEAFF
NA,TRBV5-6,TRBJ2-7,NA,TGTGCCAGCAGCTTGGTGGCAACCTACGAGCAGTACTTC,CASSLVATYEQYF
TRBD2,TRBV5-6,TRBJ2-7,NA,TGTGCCAGCAGCTCCGGACTAGCGGGAGGATACGAGCAGTACTTC,CASSSGLAGGYEQYF
TRBD1,TRBV12-3/TRBV12-4,TRBJ1-2,NA,TGTGCCACCCGGGACAGACTGCACTATGGCTACACCTTC,CATRDRLHYGYTF
NA,TRBV12-3/TRBV12-4,TRBJ2-7,NA,TGTGCCAGCAGTTTAGTGGAAGCGAGCGAGCAGTACTTC,CASSLVEASEQYF
NA,TRBV27,TRBJ2-4,NA,TGTGCCAGCAGTCCGGGTGTACAGGGAACCAAAAACATTCAGTACTTC,CASSPGVQGTKNIQYF